This T cell receptor beta chain comes out of a study of blood T cell repertoires in COVID-19. About the research overall: Acute and convalescent COVID-19 samples came from the United States, Italy and Spain.

Germline V CDR1 and CDR2: SEHNR, FQNEAQ (reference sequence). This CDR3 spans 17 amino acids. V lost 1 base and J 4 bases, leaving 16 bases between the germline ends. In the original analysis: Reference gene primers were amplified, and this amplification served to estimate nucleated cell counts. TCRdb keeps only in-frame clones here, not all; method: immunoSEQ multiplex PCR. V, J and clone size derive from that table, while D and trimming were established from the DNA sequence. The table shows 150,000 to 200,000 clones, with 65% to 85% occurring only once. Input material: peripheral blood. The chain employs TRBV7-9 and TRBJ2-2, with D possibly TRBD2 on 6 matching bases. The clonotype was recovered from a man aged 60-69 years with active or convalescent COVID-19. CDR3 residues: CASSLDSTGVGTGELFF. CDR3 coding DNA: TGTGCCAGCAGCTTAGACTCCACGGGAGTGGGCACCGGGGAGCTGTTTTTT.